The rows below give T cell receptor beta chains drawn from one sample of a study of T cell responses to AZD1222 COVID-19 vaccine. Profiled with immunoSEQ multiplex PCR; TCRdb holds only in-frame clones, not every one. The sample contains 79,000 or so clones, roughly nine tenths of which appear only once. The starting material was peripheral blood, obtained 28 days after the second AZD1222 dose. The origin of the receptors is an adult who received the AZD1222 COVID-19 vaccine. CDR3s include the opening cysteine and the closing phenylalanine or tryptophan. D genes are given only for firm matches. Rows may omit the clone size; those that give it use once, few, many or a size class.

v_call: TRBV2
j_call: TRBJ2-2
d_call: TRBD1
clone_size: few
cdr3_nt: TGTGCCAGCAGGATGGACAGGGGATACACCGGGGAGCTGTTTTTT
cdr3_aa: CASRMDRGYTGELFF

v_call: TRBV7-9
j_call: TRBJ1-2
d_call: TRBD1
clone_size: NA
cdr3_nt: TGTGCCAGCAGCTCACCAGACGAAGGGACAGACCCACTATTC
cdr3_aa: CASSSPDEGTDPLF

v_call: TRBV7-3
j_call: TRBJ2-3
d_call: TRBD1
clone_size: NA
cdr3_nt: TGTGCCAGCAGCCCCACGGACAGGGGAGATACGCAGTATTTT
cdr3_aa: CASSPTDRGDTQYF

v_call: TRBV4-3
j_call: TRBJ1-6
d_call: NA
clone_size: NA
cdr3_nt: TGCGCCAGCAGCCAAGATAGCAGGGTCGGTTCACCCCTCCACTTT
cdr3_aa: CASSQDSRVGSPLHF

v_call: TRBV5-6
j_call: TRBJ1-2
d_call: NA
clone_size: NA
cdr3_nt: TGTGCCAGCAGCTTGAGTCCAGACATTAACTATGGCTACACCTTC
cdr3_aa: CASSLSPDINYGYTF

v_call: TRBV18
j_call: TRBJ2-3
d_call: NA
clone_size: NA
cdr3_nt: TGTGCCAGCTCACCATTCCGGGACTTTAACACAGATACGCAGTATTTT
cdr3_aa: CASSPFRDFNTDTQYF

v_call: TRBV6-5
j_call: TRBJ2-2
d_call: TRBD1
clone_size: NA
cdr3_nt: TGTGCCAGCAGTTACTCGACAGGGGGCACCGGGGAGCTGTTTTTT
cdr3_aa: CASSYSTGGTGELFF

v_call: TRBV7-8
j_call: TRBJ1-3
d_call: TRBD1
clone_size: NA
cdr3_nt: TGTGCCAGCAGCTTAGCCCCCGGATCCCCCGCAGGGGGTTTCTCTGGAAACACCATATATTTT
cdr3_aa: CASSLAPGSPAGGFSGNTIYF

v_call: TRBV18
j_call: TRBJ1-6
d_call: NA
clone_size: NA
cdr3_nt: TGTGCCAGCTCACGCGGGACAAGTAATTCACCCCTCCACTTT
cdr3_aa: CASSRGTSNSPLHF

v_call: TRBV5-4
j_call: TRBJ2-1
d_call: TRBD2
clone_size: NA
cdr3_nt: TGTGCCAGCAGCTTGGGCGGGGGGCCCTATGAGCAGTTCTTC
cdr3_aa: CASSLGGGPYEQFF

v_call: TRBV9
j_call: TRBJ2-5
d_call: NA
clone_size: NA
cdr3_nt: TGTGCCAGCCGGCGGGACAACCAAGAGACCCAGTACTTC
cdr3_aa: CASRRDNQETQYF

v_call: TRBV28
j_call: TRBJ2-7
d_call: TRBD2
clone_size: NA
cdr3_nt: TGTGCCAGCAGTTTTGTCCGGGGGGGAGACCTAGCGGCCCGCTCCTACGAGCAGTACTTC
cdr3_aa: CASSFVRGGDLAARSYEQYF

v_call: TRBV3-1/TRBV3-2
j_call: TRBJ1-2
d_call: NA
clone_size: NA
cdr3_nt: TGTGCCAGCACATCGCTTGCCGTCACCTATGGCTACACCTTC
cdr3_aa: CASTSLAVTYGYTF

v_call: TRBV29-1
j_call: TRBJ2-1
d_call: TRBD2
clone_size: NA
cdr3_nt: TGCAGCGTCCAGGGAGCGGGGGGGATCGGTTCCTACAATGAGCAGTTCTTC
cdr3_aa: CSVQGAGGIGSYNEQFF

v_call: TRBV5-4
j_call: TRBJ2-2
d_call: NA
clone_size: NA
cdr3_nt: TGTGCCAGCAGCTTGCGAGGTCCCGGGCCCGGGGAGCTGTTTTTT
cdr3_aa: CASSLRGPGPGELFF

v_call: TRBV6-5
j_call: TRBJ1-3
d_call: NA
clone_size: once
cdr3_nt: TGTGCCAGCAGCAACACAGTCCGCTCTGGAAACACCATATATTTT
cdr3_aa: CASSNTVRSGNTIYF

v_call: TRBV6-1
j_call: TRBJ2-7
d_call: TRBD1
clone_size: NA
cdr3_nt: TGTGCCAGCAGTTTCCGGGACAGGGTAATGGAGCAGTACTTC
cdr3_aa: CASSFRDRVMEQYF

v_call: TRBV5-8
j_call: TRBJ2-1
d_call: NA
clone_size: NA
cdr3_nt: TGTGCCAGCATGTCGGTGGGCGTTGAGCAGTTCTTC
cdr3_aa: CASMSVGVEQFF

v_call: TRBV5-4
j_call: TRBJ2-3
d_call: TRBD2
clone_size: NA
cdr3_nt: TGTGCCAGCAGCTTAAGGACTAGCGGGGGTGCCAGCACGCAGTATTTT
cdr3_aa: CASSLRTSGGASTQYF

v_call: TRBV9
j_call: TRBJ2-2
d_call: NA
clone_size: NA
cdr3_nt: TGTGCCAGCAGCGTAGCCGCGGGGGCACGTACCGGGGAGCTGTTTTTT
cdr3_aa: CASSVAAGARTGELFF

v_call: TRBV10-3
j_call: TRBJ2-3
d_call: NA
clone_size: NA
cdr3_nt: TGTGCCATCATGGAGAGTTACACAGATACGCAGTATTTT
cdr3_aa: CAIMESYTDTQYF

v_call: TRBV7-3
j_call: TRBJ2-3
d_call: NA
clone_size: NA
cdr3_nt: TGTGCCAGCAGCTTACTAGGGGATCAACGGGGAGATACGCAGTATTTT
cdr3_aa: CASSLLGDQRGDTQYF

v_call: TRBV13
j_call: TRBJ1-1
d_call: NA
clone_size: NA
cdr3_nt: TGTGCCAGCAGCTTTTTCGGGGGTGGGACTGAAGCTTTCTTT
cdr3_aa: CASSFFGGGTEAFF

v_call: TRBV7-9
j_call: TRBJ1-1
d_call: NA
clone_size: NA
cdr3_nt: TGTGCCAGCAGCTTATCCAGCACTGAAGCTTTCTTT
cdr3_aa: CASSLSSTEAFF

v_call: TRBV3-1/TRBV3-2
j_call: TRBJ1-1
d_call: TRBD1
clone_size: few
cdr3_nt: TGTGCCAGCAGCCAAACGGGACAGGGGATACATGGAGCTTTCTTT
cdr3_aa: CASSQTGQGIHGAFF

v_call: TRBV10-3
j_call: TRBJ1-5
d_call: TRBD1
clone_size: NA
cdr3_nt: TGTGCCATCAGCGGGACAGGGGGAATCGGCAATCAGCCCCAGCATTTT
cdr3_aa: CAISGTGGIGNQPQHF

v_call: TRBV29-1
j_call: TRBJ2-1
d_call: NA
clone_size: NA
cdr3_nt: TGCAGCGTTGAATCTAATCGGGCGGACTCCTACAATGAGCAGTTCTTC
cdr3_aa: CSVESNRADSYNEQFF

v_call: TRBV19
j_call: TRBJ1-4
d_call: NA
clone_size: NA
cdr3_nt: TGTGCCAGTAGTACAGTTAATGAAAAACTGTTTTTT
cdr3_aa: CASSTVNEKLFF

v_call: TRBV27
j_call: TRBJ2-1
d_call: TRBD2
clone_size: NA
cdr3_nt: TGTGCCAGCAAGGAGGGAACTAGCGGAAACAATGAGCAGTTCTTC
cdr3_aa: CASKEGTSGNNEQFF

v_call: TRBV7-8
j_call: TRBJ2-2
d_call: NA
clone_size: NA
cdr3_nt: TGTGCCAGCAGCCGAGGACTCTCGAACACCGGGGAGCTGTTTTTT
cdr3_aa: CASSRGLSNTGELFF

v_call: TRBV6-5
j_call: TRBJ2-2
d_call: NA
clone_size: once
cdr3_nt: TGTGCCAGCAGTTACGGGTGGAGCACCGGGGAGCTGTTTTTT
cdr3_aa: CASSYGWSTGELFF

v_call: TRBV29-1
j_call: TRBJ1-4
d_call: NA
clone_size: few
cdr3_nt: TGCAGCGTTGCTGGGGGTGAAAAACTGTTTTTT
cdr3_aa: CSVAGGEKLFF

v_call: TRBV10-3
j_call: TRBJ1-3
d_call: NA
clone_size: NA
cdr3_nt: TGTGCCATCAGTGAAGACGCCGGGGACGTTGGAAACACCATATATTTT
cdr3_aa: CAISEDAGDVGNTIYF

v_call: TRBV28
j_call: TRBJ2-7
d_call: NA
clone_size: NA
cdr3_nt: TGTGCCAGCAGTTTCCTGGGGGAGGAAGGCGAGCAGTACTTC
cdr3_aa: CASSFLGEEGEQYF

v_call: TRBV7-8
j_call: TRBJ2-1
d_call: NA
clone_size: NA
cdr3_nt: TGTGCCAGCAGCCCCACACGCGCAGGGGGGCACAATGAGCAGTTCTTC
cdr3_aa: CASSPTRAGGHNEQFF

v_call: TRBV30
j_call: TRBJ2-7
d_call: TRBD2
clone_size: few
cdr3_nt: TGTGCCTGGATAATTACTAGCGGCTCCTACGAGCAGTACTTC
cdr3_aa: CAWIITSGSYEQYF

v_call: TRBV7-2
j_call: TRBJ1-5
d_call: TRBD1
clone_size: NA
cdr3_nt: TGTGCCAGCAGCCCGGGACAGTATAGCAATCAGCCCCAGCATTTT
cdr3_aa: CASSPGQYSNQPQHF

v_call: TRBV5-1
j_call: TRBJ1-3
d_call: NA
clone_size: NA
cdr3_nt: TGCGCCAGCAGCTTGGGGGGGACTTCGGGAAACACCATATATTTT
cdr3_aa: CASSLGGTSGNTIYF

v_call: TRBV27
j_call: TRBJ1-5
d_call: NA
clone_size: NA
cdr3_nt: TGTGCCAGCAGCCCCACTTCATATAGCAATCAGCCCCAGCATTTT
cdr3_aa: CASSPTSYSNQPQHF

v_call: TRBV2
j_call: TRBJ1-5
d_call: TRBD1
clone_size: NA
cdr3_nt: TGTGCCAGCAGTGACCCCGGGACAGGGATCAATCAGCCCCAGCATTTT
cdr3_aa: CASSDPGTGINQPQHF

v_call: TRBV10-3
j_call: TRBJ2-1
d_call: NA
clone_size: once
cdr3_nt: TGTGCCATCAGCCCACCGTTGGCCCGACAGACGAGCTCCTACAATGAGCAGTTCTTC
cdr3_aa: CAISPPLARQTSSYNEQFF